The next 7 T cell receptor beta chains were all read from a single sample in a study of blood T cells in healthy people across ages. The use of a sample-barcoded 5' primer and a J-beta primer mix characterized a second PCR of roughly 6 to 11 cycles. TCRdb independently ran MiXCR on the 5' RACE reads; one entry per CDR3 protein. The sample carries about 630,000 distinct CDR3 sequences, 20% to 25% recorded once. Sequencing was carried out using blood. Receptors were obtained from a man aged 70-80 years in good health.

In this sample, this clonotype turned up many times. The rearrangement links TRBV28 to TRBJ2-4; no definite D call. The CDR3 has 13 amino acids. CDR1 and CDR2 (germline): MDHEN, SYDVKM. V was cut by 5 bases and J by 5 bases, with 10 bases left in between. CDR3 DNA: TGTGCCAGCAGTCTCCGTAACGAAAACATTCAGTACTTC. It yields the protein CASSLRNENIQYF. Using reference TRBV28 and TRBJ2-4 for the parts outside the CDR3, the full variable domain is DVKVTQSSRYLVKRTGEKVFLECVQDMDHENMFWYRQDPGLGLRLIYFSYDVKMKEKGDIPEGYSVSREKKERFSLILESASTNQTSMYLCASSLRNENIQYFGAGTRLSVL.

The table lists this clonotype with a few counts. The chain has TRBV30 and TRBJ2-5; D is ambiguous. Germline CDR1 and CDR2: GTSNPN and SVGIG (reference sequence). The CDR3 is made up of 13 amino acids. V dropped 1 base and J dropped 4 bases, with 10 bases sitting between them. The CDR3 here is CAWSAEATETQYF. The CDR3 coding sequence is TGTGCCTGGAGTGCTGAGGCCACAGAGACCCAGTACTTC.

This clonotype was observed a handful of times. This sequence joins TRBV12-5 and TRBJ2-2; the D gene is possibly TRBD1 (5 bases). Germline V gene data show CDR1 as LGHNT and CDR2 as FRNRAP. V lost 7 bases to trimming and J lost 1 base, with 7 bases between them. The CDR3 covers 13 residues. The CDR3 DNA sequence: TGTGCTAGTGCCACAGGGAACACCGGGGAGCTGTTTTTT. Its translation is CASATGNTGELFF. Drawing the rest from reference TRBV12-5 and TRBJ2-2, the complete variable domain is DARVTQTPRHKVTEMGQEVTMRCQPILGHNTVFWYRQTMMQGLELLAYFRNRAPLDDSGMPKDRFSAEMPDATLATLKIQPSEPRDSAVYFCASATGNTGELFFGEGSRLTVL.

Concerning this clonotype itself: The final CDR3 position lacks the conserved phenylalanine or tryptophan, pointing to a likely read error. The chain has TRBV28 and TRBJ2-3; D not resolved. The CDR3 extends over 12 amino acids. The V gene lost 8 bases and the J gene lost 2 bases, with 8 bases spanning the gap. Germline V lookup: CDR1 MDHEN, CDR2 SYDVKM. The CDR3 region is CASVGITDTQYL. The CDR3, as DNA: TGTGCCAGCGTTGGGATCACAGATACGCAGTATCTT.

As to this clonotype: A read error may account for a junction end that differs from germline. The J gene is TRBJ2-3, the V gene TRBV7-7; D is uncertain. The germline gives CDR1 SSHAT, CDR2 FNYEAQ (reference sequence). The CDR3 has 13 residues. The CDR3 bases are TGTGCTAGCAGCCCTGACGTGACAGATACGCAGTATTTT. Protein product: CASSPDVTDTQYF. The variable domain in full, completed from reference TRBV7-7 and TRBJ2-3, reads GAGVSQSPRYKVTKRGQDVTLRCDPISSHATLYWYQQALGQGPEFLTYFNYEAQPDKSGLPSDRFSAERPEGSISTLTIQRTEQRDSAMYRCASSPDVTDTQYFGPGTRLTVL.

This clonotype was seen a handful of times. The CDR3 region has the DNA TGTGCCAGCAGCGCCCCAGGATTCTACGAGCAGTACTTC. Protein: CASSAPGFYEQYF. This chain joins TRBV9 and TRBJ2-7; D gene ambiguous. The V gene lost 3 bases and the J gene lost 3 bases, with 10 bases spanning the gap. The germline V gene has CDR1 SGDLS and CDR2 YYNGEE. This CDR3 contains 13 residues. Supplemented by reference TRBV9 and TRBJ2-7, the full variable domain reads DSGVTQTPKHLITATGQRVTLRCSPRSGDLSVYWYQQSLDQGLQFLIQYYNGEERAKGNILERFSAQQFPDLHSELNLSSLELGDSALYFCASSAPGFYEQYFGPGTRLTVT.

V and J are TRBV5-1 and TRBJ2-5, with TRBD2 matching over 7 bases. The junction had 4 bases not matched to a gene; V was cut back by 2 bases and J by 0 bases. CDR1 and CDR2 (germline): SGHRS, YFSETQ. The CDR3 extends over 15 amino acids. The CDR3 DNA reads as TGCGCCAGCAGCTTAAGCGGGGAAAACCAAGAGACCCAGTACTTC. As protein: CASSLSGENQETQYF.